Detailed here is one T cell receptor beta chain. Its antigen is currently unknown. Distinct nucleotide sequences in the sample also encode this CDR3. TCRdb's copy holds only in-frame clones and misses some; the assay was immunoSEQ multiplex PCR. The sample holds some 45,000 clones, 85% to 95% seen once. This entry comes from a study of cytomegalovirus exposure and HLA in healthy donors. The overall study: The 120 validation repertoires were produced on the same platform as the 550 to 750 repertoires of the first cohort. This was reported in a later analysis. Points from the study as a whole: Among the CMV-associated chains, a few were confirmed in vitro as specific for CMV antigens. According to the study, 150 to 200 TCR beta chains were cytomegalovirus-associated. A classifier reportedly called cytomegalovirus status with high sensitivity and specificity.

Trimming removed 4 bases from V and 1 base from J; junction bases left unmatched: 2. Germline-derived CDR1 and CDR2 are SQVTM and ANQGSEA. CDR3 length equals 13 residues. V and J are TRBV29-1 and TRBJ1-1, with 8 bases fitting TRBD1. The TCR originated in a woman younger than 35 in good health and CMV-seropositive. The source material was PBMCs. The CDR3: CSVATGGNTEAFF. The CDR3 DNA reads TGCAGCGTTGCTACAGGGGGGAACACTGAAGCTTTCTTT.